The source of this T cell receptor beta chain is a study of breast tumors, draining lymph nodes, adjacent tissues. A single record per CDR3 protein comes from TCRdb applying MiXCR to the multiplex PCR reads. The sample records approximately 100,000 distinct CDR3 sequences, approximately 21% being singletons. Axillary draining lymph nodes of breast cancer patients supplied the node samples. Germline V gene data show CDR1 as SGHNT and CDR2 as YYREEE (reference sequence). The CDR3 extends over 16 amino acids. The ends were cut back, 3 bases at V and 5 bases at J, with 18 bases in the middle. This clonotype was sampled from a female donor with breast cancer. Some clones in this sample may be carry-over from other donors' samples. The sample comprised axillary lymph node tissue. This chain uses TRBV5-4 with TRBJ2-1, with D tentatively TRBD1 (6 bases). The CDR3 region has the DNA TGTGCCAGCAGCTCCCTTGGGGGCAGCGGAAACAATGAGCAGTTCTTC. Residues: CASSSLGGSGNNEQFF.